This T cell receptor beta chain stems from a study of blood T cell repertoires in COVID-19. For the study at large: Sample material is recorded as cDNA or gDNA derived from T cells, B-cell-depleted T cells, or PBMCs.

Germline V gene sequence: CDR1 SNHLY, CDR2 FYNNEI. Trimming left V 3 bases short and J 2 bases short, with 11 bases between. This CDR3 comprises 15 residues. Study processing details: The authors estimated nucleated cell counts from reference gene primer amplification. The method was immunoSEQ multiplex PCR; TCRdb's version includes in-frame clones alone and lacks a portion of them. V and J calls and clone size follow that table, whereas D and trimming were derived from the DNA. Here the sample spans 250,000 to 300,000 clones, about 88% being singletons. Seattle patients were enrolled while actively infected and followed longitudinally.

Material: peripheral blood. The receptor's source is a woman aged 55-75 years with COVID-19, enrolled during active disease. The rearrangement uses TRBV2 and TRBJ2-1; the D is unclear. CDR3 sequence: CASSEVAITYNEQFF. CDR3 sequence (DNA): TGTGCCAGCAGTGAGGTGGCCATAACCTACAATGAGCAGTTCTTC.